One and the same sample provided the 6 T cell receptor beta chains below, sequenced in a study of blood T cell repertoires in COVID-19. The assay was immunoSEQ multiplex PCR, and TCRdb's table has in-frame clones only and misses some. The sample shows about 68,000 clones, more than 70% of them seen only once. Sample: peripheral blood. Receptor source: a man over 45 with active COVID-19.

CDR3 amino acids: CASSGGYREELFF. DNA of the CDR3: TGTGCCAGCAGCGGGGGCTACAGGGAGGAGCTGTTTTTT. V usage is TRBV9 and J usage is TRBJ2-2, with D perhaps matching TRBD1 (6 bases). CDR3 size: 13 residues. Germline CDR1 is SGDLS and CDR2 is YYNGEE. Trimming pared 3 bases from V and 10 bases from J, leaving 13 bases between.

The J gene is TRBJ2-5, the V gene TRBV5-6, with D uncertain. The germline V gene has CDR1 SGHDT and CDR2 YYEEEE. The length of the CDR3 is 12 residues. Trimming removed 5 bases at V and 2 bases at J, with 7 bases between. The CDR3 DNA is TGTGCCAGCAGTTTGCGGCAAGAGACCCAGTACTTC. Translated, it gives CASSLRQETQYF.

CDR3 protein: CASSYDSNYGYTF. DNA of the CDR3: TGCGCCAGCAGCTACGACTCTAACTATGGCTACACCTTC. The V call is TRBV5-1, the J call TRBJ1-2; D not resolved. The CDR3 runs to 13 residues. Germline CDR1 reads SGHRS; CDR2 reads YFSETQ. The V gene lost 3 bases and the J gene lost 0 bases, with 6 bases spanning the gap.

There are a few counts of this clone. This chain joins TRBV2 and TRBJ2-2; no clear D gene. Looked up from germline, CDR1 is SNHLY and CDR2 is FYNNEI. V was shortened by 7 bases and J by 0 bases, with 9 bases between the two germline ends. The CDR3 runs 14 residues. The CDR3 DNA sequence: TGTGCCAGCATGAGCGTATCGAACACCGGGGAGCTGTTTTTT. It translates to CASMSVSNTGELFF.

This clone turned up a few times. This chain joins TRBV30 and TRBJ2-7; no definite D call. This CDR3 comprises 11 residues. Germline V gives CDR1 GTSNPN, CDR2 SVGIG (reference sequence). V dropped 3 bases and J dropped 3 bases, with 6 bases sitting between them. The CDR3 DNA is TGTGCCTGGAGCGAGAACTACGAGCAGTACTTC. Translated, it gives CAWSENYEQYF.

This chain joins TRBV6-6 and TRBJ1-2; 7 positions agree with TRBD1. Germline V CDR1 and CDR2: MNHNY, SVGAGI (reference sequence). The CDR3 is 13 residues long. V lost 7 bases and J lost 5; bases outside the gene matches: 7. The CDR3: CASTHGTAYGYTF. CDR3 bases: TGTGCCAGCACCCACGGGACAGCATATGGCTACACCTTC.